One sample yielded the 13 T cell receptor beta chains listed below, sequenced in a study of T cell responses to AZD1222 COVID-19 vaccine. Using immunoSEQ multiplex PCR, the repertoire was profiled, and TCRdb retains in-frame clones only, with some absent. Of 120,000 to 150,000 clones detected, roughly 84% appear once; the ten largest clones hold 5% to 6%. This sample comprised peripheral blood, obtained 28 days after the second AZD1222 dose. These receptors were obtained from an adult who received the AZD1222 COVID-19 vaccine.

The chain carries TRBV5-6 and TRBJ2-7; 8 nucleotides line up with TRBD1. The CDR3 contains 13 residues. Per the germline V gene, CDR1 is SGHDT and CDR2 is YYEEEE. V lost 5 bases, J lost 6 bases, and 7 bases stayed unmatched. CDR3 protein: CASRGQDLSEQYF. CDR3 nucleotides: TGTGCCAGCAGGGGACAGGATCTTAGCGAGCAGTACTTC. The complete variable domain, with remaining parts taken from reference TRBV5-6 and TRBJ2-7, reads DAGVTQSPTHLIKTRGQQVTLRCSPKSGHDTVSWYQQALGQGPQFIFQYYEEEERQRGNFPDRFSGHQFPNYSSELNVNALLLGDSALYLCASRGQDLSEQYFGPGTRLTVT.

The chain links TRBV16 to TRBJ1-1; D remains ambiguous. Germline V lookup: CDR1 KGHSY, CDR2 FQNENV. The CDR3 contains 12 residues. The germline V and J ends were trimmed by 4 bases and 9 bases, with 12 bases remaining between them. In nucleotides, the CDR3 is TGTGCCAGCAGCCCCGACCCGGGAAAAGCTTTCTTT. Its translation is CASSPDPGKAFF.

This chain links TRBV7-2 with TRBJ2-1; 7 bases match TRBD1. V gave up 5 bases and J gave up 11 bases; unmatched junction bases: 6. The germline CDR1 and CDR2 sequences are SGHTA and FQGNSA. The CDR3 covers 12 residues. The CDR3 DNA reads TGTGCCAGCAGCCTCGACAGGGCGAAGCAGTTCTTC. It encodes CASSLDRAKQFF.

The chain's CDR3 is CASSIFGDYGYTF. In DNA, the CDR3 is TGTGCCAGTAGTATTTTCGGGGACTATGGCTACACCTTC. The chain uses TRBV19 and TRBJ1-2; no clear D gene. V dropped 3 bases and J dropped 3 bases, with 8 bases sitting between them. CDR3 length: 13 amino acids. Germline-derived CDR1 and CDR2 are LNHDA and SQIVND (reference sequence).

The chain links TRBV11-2 to TRBJ1-1; D is unresolved. Trimming took off 2 bases at V and 11 bases at J, with 15 bases between the two ends. The germline V gene has CDR1 SGHAT and CDR2 FQNNGV. The CDR3 totals 13 residues. The CDR3: CASSLNPSYGAFF. The CDR3 nucleotides are TGTGCCAGCAGCTTAAATCCCTCCTACGGGGCTTTCTTT. The complete variable domain, with remaining parts taken from reference TRBV11-2 and TRBJ1-1, reads EAGVAQSPRYKIIEKRQSVAFWCNPISGHATLYWYQQILGQGPKLLIQFQNNGVVDDSQLPKDRFSAERLKGVDSTLKIQPAKLEDSAVYLCASSLNPSYGAFFGQGTRLTVV.

With respect to this clone: One end of the junction fails to match germline, which may point to a read error. This sequence joins TRBV7-7 and TRBJ2-3; D is undetermined. The CDR3 runs to 15 residues. Germline assignment: CDR1 SSHAT and CDR2 FNYEAQ (reference sequence). The CDR3 sequence: CASSLNSGAWDTQYF. CDR3 bases: TGTGCTAGCAGCTTAAATTCTGGAGCGTGGGATACGCAGTATTTT.

The chain is built from TRBV28 and TRBJ2-7; D is unclear. CDR3 length: 14 amino acids. Germline CDR1 is MDHEN and CDR2 is SYDVKM. Trimming stripped 8 bases from V and 0 bases from J, with 14 bases between. CDR3 sequence: CASGGYSYSYEQYF. The CDR3 DNA sequence: TGTGCCAGCGGCGGCTACTCGTACTCCTACGAGCAGTACTTC. The entire variable domain, with the rest obtained from reference TRBV28 and TRBJ2-7, is as follows: DVKVTQSSRYLVKRTGEKVFLECVQDMDHENMFWYRQDPGLGLRLIYFSYDVKMKEKGDIPEGYSVSREKKERFSLILESASTNQTSMYLCASGGYSYSYEQYFGPGTRLTVT.

CDR3 sequence: CAWVTPSGPDTQYF. DNA for the CDR3: TGTGCCTGGGTAACCCCGAGCGGGCCAGATACGCAGTATTTT. V is TRBV30 and J is TRBJ2-3; weak D call: TRBD2 (6 bases). Trimming took 5 bases from V and 4 from J, leaving 16 bases between them. Per the germline V gene, CDR1 is GTSNPN and CDR2 is SVGIG (reference sequence). This CDR3 has 14 residues.

The chain joins TRBV6-5 to TRBJ2-3; D gene unclear. This CDR3 contains 13 residues. CDR1 and CDR2 (germline): MNHEY, SVGAGI. Trimming removed 10 bases from V and 2 bases from J, with 13 bases in between. The CDR3 sequence: CATTFRNTDTQYF. The CDR3 DNA follows: TGTGCCACTACGTTTCGGAACACAGATACGCAGTATTTT.

This sequence joins TRBV10-3 and TRBJ1-3; TRBD1 agrees at 8 bases. The ends lost 8 bases at V and 4 bases at J; junction bases unmatched: 13. This CDR3 spans 16 amino acids. Germline assignment: CDR1 ENHRY and CDR2 SYGVKD. Written as DNA, the CDR3 is TGTGCCATCGACCGAGGTGGACAGGGTACCGGAAACACCATATATTTT. It encodes CAIDRGGQGTGNTIYF.

The V call is TRBV10-3, the J call TRBJ1-1; a possible D gene is TRBD1 (6 bases). CDR3 size: 13 residues. V lost 7 bases, J lost 6 bases, and 15 bases lay in between. Germline V gene sequence: CDR1 ENHRY, CDR2 SYGVKD. The CDR3 here is CAINTGYLAEAFF. The DNA of the CDR3 is TGTGCCATCAACACAGGGTATCTCGCTGAAGCTTTCTTT.

The gene calls are TRBV6-5 and TRBJ1-1, with D possibly TRBD1 on 6 matching bases. V lost 8 bases to trimming and J lost 0 bases, with 13 bases between them. The CDR3 runs to 14 residues. CDR1 MNHEY and CDR2 SVGAGI come from the germline V gene. CDR3 DNA sequence: TGTGCCAGCGGATTTAAGGGGGTGAACACTGAAGCTTTCTTT. It is translated as CASGFKGVNTEAFF.

The chain employs TRBV7-9 and TRBJ1-4; a possible D gene is TRBD1 (5 bases). This CDR3 comprises 14 residues. Germline-derived CDR1 and CDR2 are SEHNR and FQNEAQ (reference sequence). V lost 5 bases, J lost 7 bases, and 14 bases lay in between. CDR3: CASSPNYQGEKLFF. The CDR3 nucleotides read TGTGCCAGCAGCCCCAATTACCAGGGTGAAAAACTGTTTTTT.